The 3 T cell receptor beta chains presented below share a single source sample, sequenced in a study of blood T cells in healthy people across ages. Combining a sample-barcoded 5' primer with a J-beta primer mix, a second PCR ran for about 6 to 11 cycles. From the 5' RACE reads, TCRdb called clonotypes with MiXCR, one entry per CDR3 protein. The sample has some 1,800,000 distinct CDR3 sequences; 35% to 50% are singletons. The source material was blood. These receptors were collected from a human donor in good health.

The J gene is TRBJ1-5, the V gene TRBV28; D is perhaps TRBD1 (5 bases). The CDR3 extends over 15 amino acids. Germline CDR1 and CDR2: MDHEN and SYDVKM. The V end lost 5 bases, the J end lost 3 bases, and 14 bases lay between the germline ends. CDR3 in DNA: TGTGCCAGCAGTCTACAGTGGGGGTCCAATCAGCCCCAGCATTTT. Translation gives CASSLQWGSNQPQHF.

This chain's CDR3 is CASSARTVETHGYTF. The DNA for the CDR3 is TGTGCCAGCAGCGCCCGGACAGTCGAAACCCATGGCTACACCTTC. V gene TRBV7-2 combines with J gene TRBJ1-2; possible D gene TRBD1, 6 bases. The CDR3 is 15 amino acids. Germline CDR1 and CDR2: SGHTA and FQGNSA. V lost 5 bases to trimming and J lost 6 bases, with 19 bases between them.

This clonotype showed up just a few times. The chain combines TRBV7-2 with TRBJ2-2; TRBD1 might be the D (5 bases). Germline V gives CDR1 SGHTA, CDR2 FQGNSA. This CDR3 comprises 14 residues. V dropped 4 bases and J dropped 4 bases, with 10 bases sitting between them. The CDR3 bases are TGTGCCAGCAGCTACCTCAGGGTCACCGGGGAGCTGTTTTTT. This sequence encodes CASSYLRVTGELFF.